The T cell receptor (beta chain) under discussion was sequenced for a study of T cells in Graves' hyperthyroidism and ophthalmopathy. The wider study: Any treatment followed the collection of peripheral blood at initial diagnosis.

Findings and limits, study-wide: Most expanded thyroid clonotypes above 0.001 recurred in blood.

It was RNA transcripts that yielded the amplified TCR beta CDR3 regions. The HTBI set primed first-round TCR CDR3 RT-PCR. One entry per CDR3 protein results from TCRdb running MiXCR on the multiplex PCR reads. The table records approximately 570,000 distinct CDR3 sequences, 20% of them present only once. Trimming took off 0 bases at V and 2 bases at J, with 4 bases between the two ends. In germline, CDR1 is DFQATT, CDR2 SNEGSKA (reference sequence). CDR3 length: 12 residues. On this clonotype: Its specificity is not known.

The specimen was blood. The source is a man aged 40-49 years with Graves' ophthalmopathy. This sequence joins TRBV20-1 and TRBJ1-2; D unclear. CDR3 sequence: CSAREGNYGYTF. As DNA, the CDR3 is TGCAGTGCTAGAGAGGGGAACTATGGCTACACCTTC.